This TCR beta chain comes out of a study of blood T cell repertoires in COVID-19. Turning to the study itself: Sample material is recorded as cDNA or gDNA derived from T cells, B-cell-depleted T cells, or PBMCs.

As processed by the authors: Estimation of nucleated cell counts relied on the amplification of reference gene primers. Using immunoSEQ multiplex PCR, the repertoire was profiled, and TCRdb retains in-frame clones only, with some absent. V and J calls and clone size are copied from that table; D and trimming were computed from the DNA. The sample shows some 70,000 clones, about four fifths of them seen only once. V was shortened by 8 bases and J by 6 bases, with 16 bases between the two germline ends. Germline values: CDR1 WSHSY, CDR2 SAAADI. This CDR3 is built from 14 residues. This chain joins TRBV10-2 and TRBJ2-2, with D possibly matching TRBD1 (7 bases). Sequences were obtained from peripheral blood. This receptor was taken from a middle-aged man with active COVID-19. This CDR3 reads CASSGAGGSGELFF. The CDR3 DNA sequence: TGCGCCAGCTCGGGGGCAGGGGGGTCCGGGGAGCTGTTTTTT.